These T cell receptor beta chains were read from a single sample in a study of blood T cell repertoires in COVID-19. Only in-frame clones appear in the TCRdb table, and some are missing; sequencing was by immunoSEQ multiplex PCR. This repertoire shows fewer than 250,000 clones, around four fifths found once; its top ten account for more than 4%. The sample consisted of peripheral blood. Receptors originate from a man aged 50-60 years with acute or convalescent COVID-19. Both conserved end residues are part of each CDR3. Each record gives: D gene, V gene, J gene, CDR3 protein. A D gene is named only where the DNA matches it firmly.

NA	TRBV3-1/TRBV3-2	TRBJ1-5	CASSLSNQPQHF
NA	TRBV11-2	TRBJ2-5	CASSFASEQETQYF
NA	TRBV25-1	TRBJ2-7	CASSDKISPQNYEQYF
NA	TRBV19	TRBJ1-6	CASSIDEGTNSPLHF
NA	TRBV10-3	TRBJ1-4	CAIRPGESTNEKLFF
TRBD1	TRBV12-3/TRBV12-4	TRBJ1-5	CASTGQLNQPQHF
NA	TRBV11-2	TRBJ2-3	CASSQADSTDTQYF
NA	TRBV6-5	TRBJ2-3	CAARPVGAGAGTQYF
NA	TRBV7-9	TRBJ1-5	CASSLGDIVNQPQHF
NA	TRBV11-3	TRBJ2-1	CASSLSGGAGYNEQFF
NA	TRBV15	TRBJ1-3	CATSATGNSGNTIYF
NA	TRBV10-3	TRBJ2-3	CAISPKGSDTQYF
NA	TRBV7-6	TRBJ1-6	CASSSLSNSPLHF
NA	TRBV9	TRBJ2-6	CASSVYSGANVLTF
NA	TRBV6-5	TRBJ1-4	CASSSQGAVNEKLFF
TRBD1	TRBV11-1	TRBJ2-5	CASGTVQETQYF
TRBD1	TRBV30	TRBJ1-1	CAWSVRKEQGAWVNTEAFF
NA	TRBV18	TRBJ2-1	CASSRLTAYSYNEQFF
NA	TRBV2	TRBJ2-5	CASSLRGQETQYF
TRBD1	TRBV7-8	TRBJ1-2	CASTDYRGRHGYTF
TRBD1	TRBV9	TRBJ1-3	CASSVEGTGYHSGNTIYF
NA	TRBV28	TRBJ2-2	CASSPAGRSWTGELFF
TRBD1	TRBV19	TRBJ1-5	CASKGTVFPPNQPQHF
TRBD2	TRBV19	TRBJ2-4	CASSTSGKNIQYF
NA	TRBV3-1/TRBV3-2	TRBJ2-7	CASSQDNSGLIYEQYF
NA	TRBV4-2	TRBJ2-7	CASSQVQRQTYEQYF
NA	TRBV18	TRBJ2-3	CASSPVLAGTDTQYF
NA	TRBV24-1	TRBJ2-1	CATSDYLAAYFF
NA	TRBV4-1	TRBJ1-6	CASSQVPSRSHNSPLHF
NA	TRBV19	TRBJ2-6	CASTNDRSGANVLTF
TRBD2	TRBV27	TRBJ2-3	CASSSPSGGTDTQYF
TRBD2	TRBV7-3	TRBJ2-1	CASSWTSGNQYNEQFF
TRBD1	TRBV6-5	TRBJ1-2	CASSSRDRRIYGYTF
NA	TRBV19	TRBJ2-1	CASSPGGSYNEQFF
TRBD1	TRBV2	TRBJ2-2	CASREQGMNTGELFF
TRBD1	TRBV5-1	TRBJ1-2	CASGRDRDGYTF
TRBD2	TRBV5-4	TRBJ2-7	CASSLGGTRLNEQYF
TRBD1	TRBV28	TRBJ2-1	CASSRGTGFYNEQFF
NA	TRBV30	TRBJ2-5	CAWRGAGEETQYF
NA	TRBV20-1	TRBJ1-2	CSARLPYGYTF
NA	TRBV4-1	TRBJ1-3	CASSSNAVGSGNTIYF
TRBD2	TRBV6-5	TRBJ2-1	CASSLGLQNEQFF
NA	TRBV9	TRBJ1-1	CASRVGSREDTEAFF